These 3 T cell receptor beta chains were sequenced from one sample in a study of Ad26.COV2.S vaccination and SARS-CoV-2 variants. Libraries were prepared by immunoSEQ multiplex PCR; TCRdb keeps only in-frame clonotypes and omits some of them. In the table there are around 300,000 clones, around 90% of which are singletons. Treatment defined: 15 to 20 received Ad26.COV2.S at low or high dose, single or two shots; five or six received placebo; per-sample allocation not given. The samples were gathered on day 63 after the first injection of vaccine or placebo. This specimen was peripheral blood, taken in a trial of Ad26.COV2.S vaccine versus placebo. These receptors were collected from a person between 18 and 65 years old who received the Ad26.COV2.S COVID-19 vaccine or a placebo.

The chain is built from TRBV4-1 and TRBJ1-5, with D tentatively TRBD1 (6 bases). Trimming removed 3 bases from V and 0 bases from J, with 15 bases in between. The CDR3 has 17 residues. CDR1 MGHRA and CDR2 YSYEKL come from the germline V gene. The CDR3 loop is CASSQTTTGYSNQPQHF. CDR3 coding DNA: TGCGCCAGCAGCCAGACTACGACAGGTTATAGCAATCAGCCCCAGCATTTT.

Written as DNA, the CDR3 is TGTGCCAGCAGCTTAAGGACTTTCATCTCAGTGGGATACAATGAGCAGTTCTTC. It is translated as CASSLRTFISVGYNEQFF. V and J are TRBV7-2 and TRBJ2-1; tentative D call: TRBD2 (5 bases). Germline CDR1 reads SGHTA; CDR2 reads FQGNSA. Trimming stripped 2 bases from V and 4 bases from J, with 21 bases between. The CDR3 length is 18 residues.

The chain carries TRBV19 and TRBJ1-1; 7 positions agree with TRBD1. V shed 9 bases, J shed 4 bases, and the junction held 17 bases outside the gene matches. The CDR3 totals 16 residues. Germline lookup yields CDR1 LNHDA and CDR2 SQIVND (reference sequence). The CDR3 coding sequence is TGTGCCAGCATATCACGACAGGGCCTACGGAGCACTGAAGCTTTCTTT. The encoded protein is CASISRQGLRSTEAFF.